The clone carrying this T cell receptor beta chain was observed many times. Its specificity is unknown. This sample is drawn from a study of identical twins. General study points: Beta out-of-frame twin sharing showed a weaker excess. Conclusions relied on cross-sectional statistical analysis, not following the same donors.

V shed 6 bases and J shed 0 bases, with 12 bases lying between them. The CDR3 sequence is 15 residues long. Germline V gene sequence: CDR1 SGHDN, CDR2 FVKESK. Template switching added a universal primer site; cDNA carried unique molecular identifiers. TCRdb reanalysed the 5' RACE reads using MiXCR and keeps one entry per CDR3 protein. Found here are roughly 150,000 distinct CDR3 sequences, under 4.5% of them singletons; the top ten hold around 8.1%. The chain carries TRBV14 and TRBJ2-1; no clear D gene. The origin of this receptor is a man younger than 35 in good health. The sequenced sample consisted of memory T cells sorted from blood. The CDR3 region has the DNA TGTGCCAGCAGTGGCGAAATAATCTCCTACAATGAGCAGTTCTTC. Protein: CASSGEIISYNEQFF. The variable domain in full, with the rest retrieved from reference TRBV14 and TRBJ2-1, is EAGVTQFPSHSVIEKGQTVTLRCDPISGHDNLYWYRRVMGKEIKFLLHFVKESKQDESGMPNNRFLAERTGGTYSTLKVQPAELEDSGVYFCASSGEIISYNEQFFGPGTRLTVL.